A single sample gave rise to the 18 T cell receptor beta chains below, sequenced in a study of monozygotic twins with inflammatory bowel disease (dated by TCRdb to the late 2010s). Library construction relied on 5' RACE. Sequenced using an Illumina HiSeq 2500. Reprocessed by TCRdb, the reads give a single entry per CDR3 protein sequence, without DNA. This sample's table lists over 110,000 distinct CDR3 sequences. The top ten clonotypes cover 2.4% of the sample. The sample taken for sequencing was blood. The source is a human donor with ulcerative colitis or Crohn's disease, or a healthy co-twin of an affected twin (not recorded which).

CDR3 sequence: CAWIAGSSYNSPLHF. J is TRBJ1-6 and V is TRBV30. The CDR3 covers 15 residues. CDR1 is GTSNPN, CDR2 SVGIG, per germline (reference sequence).

The chain employs TRBV12-3 or TRBV12-4 and TRBJ2-1; the TRBD1 assignment by TCRdb is unverifiable without DNA. This CDR3 comprises 16 residues. This CDR3 is CASSPEGEGRDNEQFF.

This chain connects TRBV5-1 to TRBJ1-6. CDR3 length equals 12 residues. Germline V CDR1 and CDR2: SGHRS, YFSETQ. CDR3 loop: CASSFTHSPLHF.

V and J are TRBV20-1 and TRBJ2-2; the TRBD1 assignment by TCRdb is unverifiable without DNA. CDR3 length equals 14 residues. Germline CDR1 is DFQATT and CDR2 is SNEGSKA (reference sequence). The CDR3 loop reads CSGTGQGIFGELFF.

The CDR3 spells CASSTPGTSYEQYF. The chain joins TRBV11-1 to TRBJ2-7; lacking DNA, the TRBD1 call made by TCRdb goes unchecked. Germline V gene lookup returns CDR1 SGHAT and CDR2 FQDESV (reference sequence). The CDR3 totals 14 residues.

This chain connects TRBV5-1 to TRBJ1-4. Germline values: CDR1 SGHRS, CDR2 YFSETQ. This CDR3 contains 13 residues. The CDR3 is CASSLDGNEKLFF. Full variable domain (rest looked up from reference TRBV5-1 and TRBJ1-4): KAGVTQTPRYLIKTRGQQVTLSCSPISGHRSVSWYQQTPGQGLQFLFEYFSETQRNKGNFPGRFSGRQFSNSRSEMNVSTLELGDSALYLCASSLDGNEKLFFGSGTQLSVL.

V is TRBV4-3 and J is TRBJ2-1; TCRdb lists TRBD2, though no DNA is available to test this call. The CDR3 has 17 amino acids. In germline, CDR1 is LGHNA, CDR2 YSLEER. The CDR3 sequence is CASSQRPGLALFNEQFF.

CDR3 loop: CASSPWSGPDRTNEKLFF. This chain links TRBV5-1 with TRBJ1-4. The CDR3 extends over 18 amino acids. Germline loops: CDR1 SGHRS, CDR2 YFSETQ.

The chain employs TRBV9 and TRBJ2-5; TCRdb gives TRBD2 as the D gene, but with no DNA this cannot be confirmed. The CDR3 runs 18 residues. Germline lookup yields CDR1 SGDLS and CDR2 YYNGEE. The CDR3 region is CASSVAERGGLFRETQYF.

This chain links TRBV4-2 with TRBJ2-3; absent DNA, TCRdb's TRBD2 call cannot be checked. Germline CDR1 LGHNA, CDR2 YNFKEQ. This CDR3 region has 16 residues. The CDR3 protein is CASSQDWTYRTDTQYF.

The chain employs TRBV5-4 and TRBJ2-1. The V gene's germline CDR1 is SGHNT and CDR2 YYREEE (reference sequence). The CDR3 runs to 12 residues. CDR3 loop: CASSRVDNEQFF.

This chain links TRBV7-3 with TRBJ2-3; TCRdb names TRBD1, which stays unverified in the absence of DNA. The CDR3 contains 21 residues. Germline V gene sequence: CDR1 SGHTA, CDR2 FQGTGA. CDR3 protein: CASSLRFGPTGGDPSTDTQYF.

This chain joins TRBV10-3 and TRBJ1-5; the D gene TCRdb calls, TRBD1, cannot be checked with no DNA. Germline values: CDR1 ENHRY, CDR2 SYGVKD. This CDR3 has 16 residues. CDR3: CAISARDSYDNQPQHF.

The chain couples TRBV30 to TRBJ2-5. The CDR3 is made up of 11 amino acids. The germline gives CDR1 GTSNPN, CDR2 SVGIG (reference sequence). CDR3 protein: CAWEVRRTQYF.

This rearrangement joins TRBV20-1 to TRBJ2-1; TCRdb selects TRBD1, and the lack of DNA leaves this call unchecked. CDR1 and CDR2 (germline): DFQATT, SNEGSKA (reference sequence). The CDR3 loop spans 15 amino acids. The CDR3: CSARSSGQGGNEQFF.

This sequence joins TRBV20-1 and TRBJ2-1. The CDR3 spans 13 residues. Per germline, CDR1 DFQATT and CDR2 SNEGSKA (reference sequence). The chain's CDR3 is CSAGRQTYNEQFF.

CDR3: CASGYDTDTQYF. This chain connects TRBV12-5 to TRBJ2-3. From germline, CDR1 is LGHNT and CDR2 FRNRAP. This CDR3 contains 12 residues. Full variable domain (outside the CDR3, taken from reference TRBV12-5 and TRBJ2-3): DARVTQTPRHKVTEMGQEVTMRCQPILGHNTVFWYRQTMMQGLELLAYFRNRAPLDDSGMPKDRFSAEMPDATLATLKIQPSEPRDSAVYFCASGYDTDTQYFGPGTRLTVL.

The CDR3 loop reads CASSQDIFGTGGYPRYGYTF. This chain uses TRBV4-1 with TRBJ1-2; the TCRdb D gene call, TRBD1, has no DNA to confirm it. The CDR3 covers 20 residues. Looked up from germline, CDR1 is MGHRA and CDR2 is YSYEKL.